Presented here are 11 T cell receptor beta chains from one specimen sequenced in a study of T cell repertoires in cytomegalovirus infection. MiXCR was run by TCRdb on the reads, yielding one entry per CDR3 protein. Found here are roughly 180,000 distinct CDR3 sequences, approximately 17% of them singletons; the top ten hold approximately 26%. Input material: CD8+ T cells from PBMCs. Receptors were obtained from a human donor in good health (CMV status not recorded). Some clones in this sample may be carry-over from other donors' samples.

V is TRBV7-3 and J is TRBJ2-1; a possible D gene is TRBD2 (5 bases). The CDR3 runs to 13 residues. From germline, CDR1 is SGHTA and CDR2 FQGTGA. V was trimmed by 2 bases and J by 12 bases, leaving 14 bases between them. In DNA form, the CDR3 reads TGTGCCAGCAGCTTATCTTCAGCGGACGTGCAGTTCTTC. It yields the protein CASSLSSADVQFF.

The CDR3 DNA follows: TGTGCCAGCAGCTTCCAGGGAGTTCGCGGCTACACCTTC. Translating gives CASSFQGVRGYTF. This sequence joins TRBV7-2 and TRBJ1-2; D is possibly TRBD1 (5 bases). The CDR3 is 13 amino acids. CDR1 SGHTA and CDR2 FQGNSA come from the germline V gene. V lost 3 bases, J lost 8 bases, and 13 bases lay in between.

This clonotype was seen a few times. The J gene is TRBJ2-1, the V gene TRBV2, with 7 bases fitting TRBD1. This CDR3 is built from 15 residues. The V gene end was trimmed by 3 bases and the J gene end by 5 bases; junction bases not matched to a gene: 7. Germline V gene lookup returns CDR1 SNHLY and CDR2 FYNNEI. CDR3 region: CASSEKGGNNNEQFF. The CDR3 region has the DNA TGTGCCAGCAGTGAGAAAGGGGGCAACAACAATGAGCAGTTCTTC.

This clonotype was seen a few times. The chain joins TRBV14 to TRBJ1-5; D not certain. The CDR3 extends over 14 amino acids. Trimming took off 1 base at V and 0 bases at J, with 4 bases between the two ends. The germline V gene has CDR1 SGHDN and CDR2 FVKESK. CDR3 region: CASSQGSSNQPQHF. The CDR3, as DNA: TGTGCCAGCAGCCAAGGGTCTAGCAATCAGCCCCAGCATTTT.

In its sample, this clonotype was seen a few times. CDR3 coding DNA: TGTGCCACCAGCAGCCCCCGGGTGGGACTCTACAATGAGCAGTTCTTC. It codes for CATSSPRVGLYNEQFF. The chain uses TRBV15 and TRBJ2-1; a weak D match, TRBD2 (6 bases). There are 16 residues in the CDR3. Germline lookup yields CDR1 LNHNV and CDR2 YYDKDF (reference sequence). The V end was cut by 3 bases, the J end by 3 bases, with 15 bases between.

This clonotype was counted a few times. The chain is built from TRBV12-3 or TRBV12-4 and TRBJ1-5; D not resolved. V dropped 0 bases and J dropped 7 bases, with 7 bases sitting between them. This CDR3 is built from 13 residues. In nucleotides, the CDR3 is TGTGCCAGCAGTTTAGCCGGAACACAGCCCCAGCATTTT. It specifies CASSLAGTQPQHF.

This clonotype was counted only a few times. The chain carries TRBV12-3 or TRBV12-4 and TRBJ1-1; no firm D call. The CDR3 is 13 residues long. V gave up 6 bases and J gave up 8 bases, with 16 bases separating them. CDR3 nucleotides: TGTGCCAGCAGCCCGTCCTCGGGGTGGGAAGCTTTCTTT. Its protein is CASSPSSGWEAFF.

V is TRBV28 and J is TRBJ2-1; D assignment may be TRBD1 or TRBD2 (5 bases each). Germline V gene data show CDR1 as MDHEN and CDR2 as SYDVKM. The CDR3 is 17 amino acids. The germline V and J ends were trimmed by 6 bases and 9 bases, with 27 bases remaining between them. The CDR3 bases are TGTGCCAGCAGCTCAATACCCCGGGACGGGGTGGAGAGTGAGCAGTTCTTC. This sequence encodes CASSSIPRDGVESEQFF.

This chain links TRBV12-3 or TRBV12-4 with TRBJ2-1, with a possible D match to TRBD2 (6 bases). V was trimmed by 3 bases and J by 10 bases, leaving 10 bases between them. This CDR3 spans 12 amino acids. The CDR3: CASSFGGYEQFF. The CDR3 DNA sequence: TGTGCCAGCAGTTTTGGGGGGTACGAGCAGTTCTTC.

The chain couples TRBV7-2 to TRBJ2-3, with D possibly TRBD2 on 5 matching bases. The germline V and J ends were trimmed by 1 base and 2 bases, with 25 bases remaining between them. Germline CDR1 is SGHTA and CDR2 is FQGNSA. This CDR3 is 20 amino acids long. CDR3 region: CASSLVHGRAGELATDTQYF. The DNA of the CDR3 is TGTGCCAGCAGCTTAGTTCATGGAAGAGCCGGGGAGCTTGCCACAGATACGCAGTATTTT. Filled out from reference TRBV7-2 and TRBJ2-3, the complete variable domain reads GAGVSQSPSNKVTEKGKDVELRCDPISGHTALYWYRQSLGQGLEFLIYFQGNSAPDKSGLPSDRFSAERTGGSVSTLTIQRTQQEDSAVYLCASSLVHGRAGELATDTQYFGPGTRLTVL.

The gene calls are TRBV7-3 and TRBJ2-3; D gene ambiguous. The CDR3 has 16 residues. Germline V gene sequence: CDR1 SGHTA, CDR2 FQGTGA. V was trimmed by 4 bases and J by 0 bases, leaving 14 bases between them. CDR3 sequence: CASSSPSLDSTDTQYF. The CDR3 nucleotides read TGTGCCAGCAGCTCCCCCAGTCTTGATAGCACAGATACGCAGTATTTT.